This T cell receptor (beta chain) was sequenced in a study of T cells in localized non-small cell lung cancer. Study-level findings and limits: Uninvolved adjacent lung had more T cell clonality than any other tissue, topping tumor. Without multi-region sequencing, intratumor heterogeneity could not be excluded. Adjacent lung had a median around 60 of the 100 largest tumor clones.

V gave up 3 bases and J gave up 1 base, with 11 bases separating them. Per germline, CDR1 SGHRS and CDR2 YFSETQ. CDR3 size: 15 residues. A note on this clone: The target antigen is unknown.

Only in-frame clones appear in the TCRdb table, and some are missing; sequencing was by immunoSEQ multiplex PCR. Of tens of thousands of clones in the sample, approximately 88% were seen once. This chain links TRBV5-1 with TRBJ2-1, with a weak D call TRBD1 (5 bases). The TCR originated in a woman aged 35 to 70 with stage I lung adenocarcinoma. This specimen consisted of peripheral blood, obtained before any cancer treatment. CDR3 region: CASSSREGSYNEQFF. Written as DNA, the CDR3 is TGCGCCAGCAGCTCCAGGGAAGGTTCCTACAATGAGCAGTTCTTC.